This T cell receptor (beta chain) emerged from a study of cytomegalovirus exposure and HLA in healthy donors. The PCR ran on 60 Vbeta and 13 Jbeta primers. The method was immunoSEQ multiplex PCR; TCRdb's version includes in-frame clones alone and lacks a portion of them. The repertoire holds 200,000 or so clones, 81% seen once, with around 2.1% in the top ten. Findings of the study overall: Researchers had no immune exposure information except CMV serostatus available. Among TCR beta chains of equal frequency, HLA-associated ones were more clonally expanded in a later analysis.

Details on this clone: Its antigen is unknown.

From germline, CDR1 is SEHNR and CDR2 FQNEAQ (reference sequence). The junction had 15 bases not matched to a gene; V was cut back by 3 bases and J by 8 bases. The length of the CDR3 is 17 residues. Donors had nominal health at sampling but likely had unrecorded immune exposures. The specimen sequenced was PBMCs. This TCR was sampled from a woman younger than 30 in good health and CMV-seropositive. This chain joins TRBV7-9 and TRBJ1-4; 7 nucleotides match TRBD1. The CDR3 is CASSLTMGTARGEKLFF. CDR3 DNA sequence: TGTGCCAGCAGCTTGACTATGGGGACAGCCCGGGGGGAAAAACTGTTTTTT.